The rows below give T cell receptor beta chains drawn from one sample of a study of shared clonotypes between healthy human individuals. Data came from immunoSEQ multiplex PCR; TCRdb stores just in-frame clones and leaves some out. The sample contains hundreds of thousands of clones, around two thirds of which appear only once. The material sequenced was memory CD4+ T cells sorted from blood. Receptors were obtained from a woman aged 25 to 45 in good health. CDR3s leave out the opening cysteine and the closing phenylalanine or tryptophan. Not all rows give a size; the values are once, few, many and, for expanded clones, a class.

V gene	J gene	clone size	CDR3 protein
TRBV7-9	TRBJ1-1	NA	ASSLYPSNTEAF
TRBV7-6	TRBJ2-5	NA	ASSSRIAQY
TRBV19	TRBJ2-7	NA	ASSRGLADYEQY
TRBV5-4	TRBJ2-1	few	ASSKAGVANEQF
TRBV9	TRBJ2-3	NA	ASSTAGVAWGTDTQY
TRBV7-9	TRBJ2-5	NA	ASSPQETQY
TRBV28	TRBJ1-3	NA	ASSLSGNTIY
TRBV7-8	TRBJ1-1	NA	ASSSGQGATEAF
TRBV5-1	TRBJ2-3	NA	ASRVGQPTDTQY
TRBV11-1	TRBJ2-7	NA	ASSFGTDSYEQY
TRBV6-6	TRBJ1-2	many	ASSYANGYT
TRBV7-9	TRBJ2-1	NA	ASTPGNSRGEDEQF
TRBV5-1	TRBJ2-7	NA	ASSLVDNRYEQY
TRBV7-9	TRBJ2-7	NA	ASSTYFSTGPYEQY
TRBV27	TRBJ2-7	NA	ASSQITSGITYEQY
TRBV5-1	TRBJ1-5	NA	ASSLVPGTANQPQH
TRBV7-9	TRBJ1-1	NA	ASSLGVGGPTEAF
TRBV10-2	TRBJ2-4	NA	ASSESKATAVKNIQY
TRBV5-1	TRBJ2-3	NA	ASSLARDPTDTQY
TRBV18	TRBJ2-1	NA	ASSSTKRVNEQF
TRBV4-1	TRBJ2-7	NA	ASSQRSDRLAYEQY
TRBV28	TRBJ2-7	NA	ARRRPSYEQY
TRBV28	TRBJ2-7	NA	ASRPRGDGEQY
TRBV11-2	TRBJ2-7	NA	ASSPLRGTGYEQY
TRBV5-5	TRBJ2-7	NA	ASSFSPGLESYEQY
TRBV2	TRBJ1-5	NA	ASSVRDRGDQPQH
TRBV9	TRBJ2-2	many	ASSVQGIGELF
TRBV28	TRBJ2-7	NA	ASSLTRYEQY
TRBV5-8	TRBJ2-2	NA	ASSLARVRSGELF
TRBV5-1	TRBJ2-5	NA	ASSLGSGNQETQY
TRBV4-1	TRBJ2-7	NA	ASSQVGVVGRWGSRGGYKQY
TRBV28	TRBJ2-1	NA	ASSLFKGLDIDEQF
TRBV20-1	TRBJ2-7	NA	SASPSYEQY
TRBV27	TRBJ2-6	NA	ASSQYWDGGGSGANVLT
TRBV5-1	TRBJ1-1	NA	ASSLAPGQGNTEAF